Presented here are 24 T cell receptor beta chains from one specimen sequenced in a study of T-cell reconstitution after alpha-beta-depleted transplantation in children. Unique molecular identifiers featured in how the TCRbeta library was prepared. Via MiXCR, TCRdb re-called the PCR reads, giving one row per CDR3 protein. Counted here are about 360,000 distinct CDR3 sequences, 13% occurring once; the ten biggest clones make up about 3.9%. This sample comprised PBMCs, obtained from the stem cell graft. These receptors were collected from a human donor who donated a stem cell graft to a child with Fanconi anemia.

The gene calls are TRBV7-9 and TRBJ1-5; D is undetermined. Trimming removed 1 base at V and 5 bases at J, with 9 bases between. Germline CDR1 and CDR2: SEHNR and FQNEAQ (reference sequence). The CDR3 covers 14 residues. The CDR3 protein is CASSLGRNYQPQHF. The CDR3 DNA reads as TGTGCCAGCAGCTTAGGTAGAAACTATCAGCCCCAGCATTTT.

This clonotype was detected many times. This CDR3 is CASSEQGTGGETQYF. In DNA form, the CDR3 reads TGTGCCAGCAGTGAACAAGGGACAGGGGGAGAGACCCAGTACTTC. The chain uses TRBV6-1 and TRBJ2-5, with 11 bases fitting TRBD1. The CDR3 consists of 15 residues. Germline values: CDR1 MNHNS, CDR2 SASEGT. With V trimmed by 2 bases and J by 4 bases, 3 bases remained unmatched.

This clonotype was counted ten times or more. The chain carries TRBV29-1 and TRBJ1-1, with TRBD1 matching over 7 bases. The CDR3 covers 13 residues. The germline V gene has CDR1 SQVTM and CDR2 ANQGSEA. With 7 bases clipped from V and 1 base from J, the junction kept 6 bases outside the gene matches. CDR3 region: CSADRAPNTEAFF. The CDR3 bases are TGCAGCGCTGACAGGGCACCGAACACTGAAGCTTTCTTT.

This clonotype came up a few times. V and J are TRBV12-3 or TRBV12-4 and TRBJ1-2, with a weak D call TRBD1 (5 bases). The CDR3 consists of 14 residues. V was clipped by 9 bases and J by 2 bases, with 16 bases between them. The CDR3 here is CASGGAWNNYGYTF. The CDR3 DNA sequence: TGTGCCAGTGGGGGAGCCTGGAACAACTATGGCTACACCTTC.

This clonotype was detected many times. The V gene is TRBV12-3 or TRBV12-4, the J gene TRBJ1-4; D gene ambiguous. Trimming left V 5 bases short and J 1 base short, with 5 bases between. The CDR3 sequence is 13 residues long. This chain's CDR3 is CASSGLTNEKLFF. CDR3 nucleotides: TGTGCCAGCAGTGGCTTAACTAATGAAAAACTGTTTTTT.

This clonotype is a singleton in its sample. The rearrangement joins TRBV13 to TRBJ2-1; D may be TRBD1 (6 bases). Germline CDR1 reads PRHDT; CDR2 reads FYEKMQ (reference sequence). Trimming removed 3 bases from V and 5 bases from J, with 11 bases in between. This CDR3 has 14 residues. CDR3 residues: CASSLPGQDNEQFF. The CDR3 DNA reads TGTGCCAGCAGCTTGCCGGGACAAGACAATGAGCAGTTCTTC.

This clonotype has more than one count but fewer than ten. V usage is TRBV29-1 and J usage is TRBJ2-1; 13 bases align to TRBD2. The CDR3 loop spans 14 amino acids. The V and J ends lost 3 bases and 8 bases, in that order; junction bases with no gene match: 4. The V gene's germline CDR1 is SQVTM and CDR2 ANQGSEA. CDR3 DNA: TGCAGCGTTGATTGGACTAGCGGGGGTGATGAGCAGTTCTTC. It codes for CSVDWTSGGDEQFF.

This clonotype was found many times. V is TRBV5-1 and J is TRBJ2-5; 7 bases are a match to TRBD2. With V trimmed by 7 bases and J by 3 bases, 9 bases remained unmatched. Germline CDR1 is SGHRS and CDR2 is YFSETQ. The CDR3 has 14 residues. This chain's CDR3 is CASSTLGGEETQYF. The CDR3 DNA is TGCGCCAGCTCAACGTTGGGGGGGGAAGAGACCCAGTACTTC.

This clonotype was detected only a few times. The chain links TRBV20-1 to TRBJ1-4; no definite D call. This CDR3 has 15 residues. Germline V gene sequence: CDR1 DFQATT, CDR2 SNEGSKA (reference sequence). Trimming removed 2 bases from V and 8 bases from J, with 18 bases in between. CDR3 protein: CSARTMWAGFEKLFF. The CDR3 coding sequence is TGCAGTGCTAGAACCATGTGGGCCGGTTTCGAAAAACTGTTTTTT.

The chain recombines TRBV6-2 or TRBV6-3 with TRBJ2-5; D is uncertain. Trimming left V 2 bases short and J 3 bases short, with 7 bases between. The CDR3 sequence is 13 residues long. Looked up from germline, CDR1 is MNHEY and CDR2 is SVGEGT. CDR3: CASSYGQEETQYF. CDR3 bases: TGTGCCAGCAGTTACGGTCAGGAAGAGACCCAGTACTTC.

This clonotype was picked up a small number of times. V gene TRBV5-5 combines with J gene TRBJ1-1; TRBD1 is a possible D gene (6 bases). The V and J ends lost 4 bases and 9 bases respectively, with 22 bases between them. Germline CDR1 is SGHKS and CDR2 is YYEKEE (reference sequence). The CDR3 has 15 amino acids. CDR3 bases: TGTGCCAGCAGCCCATTGGCAGGGGCTCCTGGGCAAGCTTTCTTT. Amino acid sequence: CASSPLAGAPGQAFF. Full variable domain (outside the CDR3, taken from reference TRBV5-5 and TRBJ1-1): DAGVTQSPTHLIKTRGQQVTLRCSPISGHKSVSWYQQVLGQGPQFIFQYYEKEERGRGNFPDRFSARQFPNYSSELNVNALLLGDSALYLCASSPLAGAPGQAFFGQGTRLTVV.

The CDR3 region has the DNA TGTGCCACCAGTGGAGTGGGGGAAAAACTGTTTTTT. Translating gives CATSGVGEKLFF. V and J are TRBV24-1 and TRBJ1-4; D gene unclear. Per the germline V gene, CDR1 is KGHDR and CDR2 is SFDVKD. The V end lost 5 bases, the J end lost 8 bases, and 8 bases lay between the germline ends. The CDR3 extends over 12 amino acids.

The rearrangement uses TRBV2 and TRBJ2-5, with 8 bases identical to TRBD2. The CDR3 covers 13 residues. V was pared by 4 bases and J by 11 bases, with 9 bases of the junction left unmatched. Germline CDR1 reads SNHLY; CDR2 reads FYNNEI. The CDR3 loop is CASSGGGGLTQYF. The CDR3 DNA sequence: TGTGCCAGCAGTGGCGGCGGGGGGCTCACTCAGTACTTC.

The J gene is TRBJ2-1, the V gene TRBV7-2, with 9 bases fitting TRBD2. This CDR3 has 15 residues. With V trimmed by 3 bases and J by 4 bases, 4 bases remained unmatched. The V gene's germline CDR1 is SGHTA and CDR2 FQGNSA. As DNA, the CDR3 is TGTGCCAGCAGCTTTCTAGCGGGGATTTACAATGAGCAGTTCTTC. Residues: CASSFLAGIYNEQFF.

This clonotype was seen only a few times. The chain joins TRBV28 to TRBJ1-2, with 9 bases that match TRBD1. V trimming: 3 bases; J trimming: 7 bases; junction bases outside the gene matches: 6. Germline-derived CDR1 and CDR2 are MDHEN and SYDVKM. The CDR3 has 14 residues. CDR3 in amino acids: CASSFPQGAGGYTF. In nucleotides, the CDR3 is TGTGCCAGCAGTTTTCCACAGGGGGCAGGTGGCTACACCTTC.

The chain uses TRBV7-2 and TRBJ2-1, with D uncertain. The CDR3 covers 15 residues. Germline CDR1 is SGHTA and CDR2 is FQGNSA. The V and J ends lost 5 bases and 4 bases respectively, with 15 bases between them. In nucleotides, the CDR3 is TGTGCCAGCAGCCCCCCAGGTGATTCTTACAATGAGCAGTTCTTC. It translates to CASSPPGDSYNEQFF.

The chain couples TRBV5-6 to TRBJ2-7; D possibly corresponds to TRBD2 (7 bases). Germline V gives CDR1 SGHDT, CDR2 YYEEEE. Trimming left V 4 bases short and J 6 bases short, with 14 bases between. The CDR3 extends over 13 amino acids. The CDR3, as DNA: TGTGCCAGCAGCCCCGGGGGGCGGTGCGAGCAGTACGTC. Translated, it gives CASSPGGRCEQYV.

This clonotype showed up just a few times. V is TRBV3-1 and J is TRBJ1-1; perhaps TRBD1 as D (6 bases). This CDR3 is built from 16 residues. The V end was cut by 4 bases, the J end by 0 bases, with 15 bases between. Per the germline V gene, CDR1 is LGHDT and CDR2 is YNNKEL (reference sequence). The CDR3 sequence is CASSLGGKGLNTEAFF. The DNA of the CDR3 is TGTGCCAGCAGCCTAGGGGGTAAGGGGTTGAACACTGAAGCTTTCTTT. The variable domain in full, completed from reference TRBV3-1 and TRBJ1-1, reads DTAVSQTPKYLVTQMGNDKSIKCEQNLGHDTMYWYKQDSKKFLKIMFSYNNKELIINETVPNRFSPKSPDKAHLNLHINSLELGDSAVYFCASSLGGKGLNTEAFFGQGTRLTVV.

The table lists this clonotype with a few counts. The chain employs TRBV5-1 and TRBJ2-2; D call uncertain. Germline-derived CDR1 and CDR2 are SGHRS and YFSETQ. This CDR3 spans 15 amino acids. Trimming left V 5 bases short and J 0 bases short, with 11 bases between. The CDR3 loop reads CASRAGPPNTGELFF. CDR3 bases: TGCGCCAGCAGAGCCGGCCCCCCGAACACCGGGGAGCTGTTTTTT.

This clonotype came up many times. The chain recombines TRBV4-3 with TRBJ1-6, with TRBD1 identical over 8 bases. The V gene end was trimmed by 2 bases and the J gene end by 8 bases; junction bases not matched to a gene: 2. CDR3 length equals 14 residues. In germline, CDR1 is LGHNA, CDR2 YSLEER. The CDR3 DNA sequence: TGCGCCAGCAGCCAAATGACAGGGGATTCACCCCTCCACTTT. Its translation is CASSQMTGDSPLHF.

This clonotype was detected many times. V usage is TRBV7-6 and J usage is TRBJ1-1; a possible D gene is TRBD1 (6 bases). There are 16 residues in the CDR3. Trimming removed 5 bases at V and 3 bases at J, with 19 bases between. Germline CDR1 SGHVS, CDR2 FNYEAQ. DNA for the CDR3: TGTGCCAGCAGCCTGACACCCCGGGGGGCCCACACTGAAGCTTTCTTT. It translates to CASSLTPRGAHTEAFF. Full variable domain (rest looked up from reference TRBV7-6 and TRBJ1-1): GAGVSQSPRYKVTKRGQDVALRCDPISGHVSLYWYRQALGQGPEFLTYFNYEAQQDKSGLPNDRFSAERPEGSISTLTIQRTEQRDSAMYRCASSLTPRGAHTEAFFGQGTRLTVV.

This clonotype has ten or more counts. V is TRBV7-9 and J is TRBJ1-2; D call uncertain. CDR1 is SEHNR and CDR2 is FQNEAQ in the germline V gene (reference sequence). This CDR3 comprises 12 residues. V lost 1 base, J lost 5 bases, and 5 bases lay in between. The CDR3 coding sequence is TGTGCCAGCAGCTTAGTGATATATGGCTACACCTTC. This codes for CASSLVIYGYTF.

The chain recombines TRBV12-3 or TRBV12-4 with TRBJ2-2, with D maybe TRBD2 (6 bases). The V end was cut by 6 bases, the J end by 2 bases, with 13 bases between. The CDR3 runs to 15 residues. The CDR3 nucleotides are TGTGCCAGCAGGACCGGGACTGCCAACACCGGGGAGCTGTTTTTT. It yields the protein CASRTGTANTGELFF.

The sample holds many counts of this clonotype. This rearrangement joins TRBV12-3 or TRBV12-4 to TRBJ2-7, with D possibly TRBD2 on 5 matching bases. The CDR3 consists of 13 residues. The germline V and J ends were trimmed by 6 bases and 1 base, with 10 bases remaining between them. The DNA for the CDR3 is TGTGCCAGCAGACCCCCGGGATCCTACGAGCAGTACGTC. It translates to CASRPPGSYEQYV.